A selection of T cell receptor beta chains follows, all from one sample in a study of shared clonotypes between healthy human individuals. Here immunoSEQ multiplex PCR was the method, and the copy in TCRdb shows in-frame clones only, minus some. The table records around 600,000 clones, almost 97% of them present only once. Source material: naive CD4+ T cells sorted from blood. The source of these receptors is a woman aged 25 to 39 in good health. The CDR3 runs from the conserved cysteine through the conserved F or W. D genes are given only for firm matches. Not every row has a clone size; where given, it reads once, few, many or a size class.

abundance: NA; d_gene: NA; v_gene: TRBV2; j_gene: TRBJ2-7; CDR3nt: TGTGCCAGCAGTGTTGGGGGGTACGAGCAGTACTTC; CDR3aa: CASSVGGYEQYF
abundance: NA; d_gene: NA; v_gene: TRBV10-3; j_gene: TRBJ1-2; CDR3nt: TGTGCCATCAGTCCAGAGGATAACTATGGCTACACCTTC; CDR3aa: CAISPEDNYGYTF
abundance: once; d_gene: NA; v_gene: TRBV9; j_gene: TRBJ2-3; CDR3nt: TGTGCCAGCAGCGTAGCAACCAAAGATACGCAGTATTTT; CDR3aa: CASSVATKDTQYF
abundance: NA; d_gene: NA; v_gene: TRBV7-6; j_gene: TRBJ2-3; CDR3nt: TGTGCCAGCAGCTCACCCCCAGATACGCAGTATTTT; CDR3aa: CASSSPPDTQYF
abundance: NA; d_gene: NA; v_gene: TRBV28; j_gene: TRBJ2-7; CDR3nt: TGTGCCAGCAGGATGATGACAGCGACCTACGAGCAGTACTTC; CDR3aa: CASRMMTATYEQYF
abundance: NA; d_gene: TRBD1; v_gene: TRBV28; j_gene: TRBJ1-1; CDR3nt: TGTGCCAGTAGACAATACAGGGGCGCCAAACAAAACACTGAAGCTTTCTTT; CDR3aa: CASRQYRGAKQNTEAFF
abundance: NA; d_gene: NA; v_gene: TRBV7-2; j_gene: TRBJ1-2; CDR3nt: TGTGCCAGCAGCTTAGGGCGGGACTATGGCTACACCTTC; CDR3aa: CASSLGRDYGYTF
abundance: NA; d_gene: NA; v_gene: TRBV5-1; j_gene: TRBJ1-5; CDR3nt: TGCGCCAGCAGCTTGGACCAAGGGCATCAGCCCCAGCATTTT; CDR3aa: CASSLDQGHQPQHF
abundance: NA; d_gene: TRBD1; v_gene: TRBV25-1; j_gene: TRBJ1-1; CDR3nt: TGTGCCAGCAGTGAATTGGACAGGGAGAACACTGAAGCTTTCTTT; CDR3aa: CASSELDRENTEAFF
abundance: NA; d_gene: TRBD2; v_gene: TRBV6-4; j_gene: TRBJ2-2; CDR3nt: TGTGCCAGCAGTGACTCGAGGGCTGGGACTAGCGGGAGGACCGGGGAGCTGTTTTTT; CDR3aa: CASSDSRAGTSGRTGELFF
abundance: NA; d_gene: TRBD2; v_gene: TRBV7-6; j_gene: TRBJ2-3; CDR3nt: TGTGCCAGCAGCTTCCTACTAGCGGGAGAAACAGATACGCAGTATTTT; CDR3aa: CASSFLLAGETDTQYF
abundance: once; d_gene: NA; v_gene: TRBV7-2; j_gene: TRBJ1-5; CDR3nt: TGTGCCAGCAGCGTTGTCCGTAATCAGCCCCAGCATTTT; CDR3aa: CASSVVRNQPQHF
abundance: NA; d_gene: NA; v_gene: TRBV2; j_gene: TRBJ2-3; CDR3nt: TGTGCCAGCAGTGGGGTCCTCACCCGAACCACAGATACGCAGTATTTT; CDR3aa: CASSGVLTRTTDTQYF
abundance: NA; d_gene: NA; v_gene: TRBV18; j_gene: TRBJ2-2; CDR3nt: TGTGCCAGCTCACCACCAACATATACCGGGGAGCTGTTTTTT; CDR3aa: CASSPPTYTGELFF
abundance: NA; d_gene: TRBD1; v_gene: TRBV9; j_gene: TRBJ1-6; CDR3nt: TGTGCCAGCAGCGACAGCAGGGGGAAGAATTCACCCCTCCACTTT; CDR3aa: CASSDSRGKNSPLHF
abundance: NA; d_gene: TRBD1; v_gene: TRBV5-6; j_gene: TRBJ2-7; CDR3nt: TGTGCCAGCAGCAACCGGGACAGGGGGTACAACGAGCAGTACTTC; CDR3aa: CASSNRDRGYNEQYF
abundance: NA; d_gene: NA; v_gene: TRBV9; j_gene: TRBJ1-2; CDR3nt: TGTGCCAGCAGCGTAGACCAAACAGGGATCTACACCTTC; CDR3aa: CASSVDQTGIYTF
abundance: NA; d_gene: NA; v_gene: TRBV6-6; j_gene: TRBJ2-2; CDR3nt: TGTGCCAGCAGTTACTCGACCGGGGTTACCGGGGAGCTGTTTTTT; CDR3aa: CASSYSTGVTGELFF
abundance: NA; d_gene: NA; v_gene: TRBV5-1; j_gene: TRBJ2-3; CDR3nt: TGCGCCAGCAGCCCCAAGGCTGCAGGGGCAGATACGCAGTATTTT; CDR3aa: CASSPKAAGADTQYF
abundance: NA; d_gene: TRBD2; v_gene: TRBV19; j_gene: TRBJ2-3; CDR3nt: TGTGCCAGTATCGCAGCGGGAGCTAGCACAGATACGCAGTATTTT; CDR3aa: CASIAAGASTDTQYF
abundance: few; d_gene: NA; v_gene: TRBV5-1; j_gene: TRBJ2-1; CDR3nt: TGCGCCAGCAGCTTGGACAATGAGCAGTTCTTC; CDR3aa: CASSLDNEQFF
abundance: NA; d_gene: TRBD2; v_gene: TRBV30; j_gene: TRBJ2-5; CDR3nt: TGTGCCTGGAGTGTACGGGTAGCGGGGACTCGGGAGACCCAGTACTTC; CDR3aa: CAWSVRVAGTRETQYF
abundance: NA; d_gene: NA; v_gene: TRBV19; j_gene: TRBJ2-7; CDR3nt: TGTGCCAGTAGTATAGATCTGGCGGATACCTACGAGCAGTACTTC; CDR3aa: CASSIDLADTYEQYF
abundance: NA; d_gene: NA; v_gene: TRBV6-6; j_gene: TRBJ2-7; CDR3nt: TGTGCCAGCAGTTACCGCAGGGGTTCCTACGAGCAGTACTTC; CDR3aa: CASSYRRGSYEQYF
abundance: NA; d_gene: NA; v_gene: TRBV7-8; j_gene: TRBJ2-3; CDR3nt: TGTGCCAGCAGCTTAGCGGGGAATACGCAGTATTTT; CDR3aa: CASSLAGNTQYF
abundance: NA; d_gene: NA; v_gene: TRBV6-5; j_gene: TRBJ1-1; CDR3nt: TGTGCCAGCAGTTACTCGACAGCCCCGAACACTGAAGCTTTCTTT; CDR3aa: CASSYSTAPNTEAFF
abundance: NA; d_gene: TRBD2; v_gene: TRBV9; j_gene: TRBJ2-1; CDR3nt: TGTGCCAGCAGCCGTAGGGGACTAGCGGGATATAATGAGCAGTTCTTC; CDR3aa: CASSRRGLAGYNEQFF
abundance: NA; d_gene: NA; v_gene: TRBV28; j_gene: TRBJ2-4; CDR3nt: TGTGCCAGCGCCGGGGATCCAGCCAAAAACATTCAGTACTTC; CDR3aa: CASAGDPAKNIQYF
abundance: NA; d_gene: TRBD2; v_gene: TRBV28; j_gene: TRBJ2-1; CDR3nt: TGTGCCAGCACAGGGACTAGCGGCTACAATGAGCAGTTCTTC; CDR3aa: CASTGTSGYNEQFF
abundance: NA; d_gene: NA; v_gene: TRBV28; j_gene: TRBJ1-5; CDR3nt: TGTGCCAGCAGTTTAGTAGGGGTGGGCAATCAGCCCCAGCATTTT; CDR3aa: CASSLVGVGNQPQHF
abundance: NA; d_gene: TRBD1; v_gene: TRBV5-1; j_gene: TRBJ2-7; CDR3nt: TGCGCCAGCAGCTTTTTGATAGACAGGGCGTCCGGCTACGAGCAGTACTTC; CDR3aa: CASSFLIDRASGYEQYF
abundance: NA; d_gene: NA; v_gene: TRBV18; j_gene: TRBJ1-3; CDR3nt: TGTGCCAGCTCACCAAACTCTGGAAACACCATATATTTT; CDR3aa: CASSPNSGNTIYF
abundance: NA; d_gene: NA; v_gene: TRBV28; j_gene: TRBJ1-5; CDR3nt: TGTGCCAGCAGTTTCGGGACACCCGATCAGCCCCAGCATTTT; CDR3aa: CASSFGTPDQPQHF
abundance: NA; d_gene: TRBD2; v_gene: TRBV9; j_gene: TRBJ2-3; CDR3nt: TGTGCCAGCAGCCCTCGGACTAGCGATGCGCAGTATTTT; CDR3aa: CASSPRTSDAQYF
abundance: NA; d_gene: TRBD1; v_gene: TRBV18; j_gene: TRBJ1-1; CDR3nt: TGTGCCAGCTCACTACGACAGGGCTTGAACACTGAAGCTTTCTTT; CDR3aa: CASSLRQGLNTEAFF
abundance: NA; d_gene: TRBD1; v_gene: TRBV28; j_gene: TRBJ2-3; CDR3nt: TGTGCCAGCGGACTTCCGGGACAGGGGAGAAAAGGTACGCAGTATTTT; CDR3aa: CASGLPGQGRKGTQYF
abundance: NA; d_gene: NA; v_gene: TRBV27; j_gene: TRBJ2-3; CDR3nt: TGTGCCAGCAGTTTCTCAGCCCCCCACCGGGCGGGGGATACGCAGTATTTT; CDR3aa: CASSFSAPHRAGDTQYF
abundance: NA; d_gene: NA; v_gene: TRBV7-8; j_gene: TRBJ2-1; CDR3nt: TGTGCCGGATCCAGGGGGCAGTTCTTC; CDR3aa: CAGSRGQFF
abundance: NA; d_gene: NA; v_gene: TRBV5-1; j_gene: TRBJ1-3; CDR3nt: TGCGCCAGCAGTCAGACCGGAGTAGGAAACACCATATATTTT; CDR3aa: CASSQTGVGNTIYF
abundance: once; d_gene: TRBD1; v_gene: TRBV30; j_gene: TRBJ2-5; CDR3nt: TGTGCCTGCGCCGTGGGACAGCTACAAGAGACCCAGTACTTC; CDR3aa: CACAVGQLQETQYF
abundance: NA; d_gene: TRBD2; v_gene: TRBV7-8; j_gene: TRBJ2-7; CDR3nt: TGTGCCAGCAGCCAACGGACTAGCGGCTACGAGCAGTACTTC; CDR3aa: CASSQRTSGYEQYF
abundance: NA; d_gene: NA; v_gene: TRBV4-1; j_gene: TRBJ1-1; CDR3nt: TGCGCCAGCAGCCGCAGGGGTAGGGATACAGGGATGAACACTGAAGCTTTCTTT; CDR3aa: CASSRRGRDTGMNTEAFF
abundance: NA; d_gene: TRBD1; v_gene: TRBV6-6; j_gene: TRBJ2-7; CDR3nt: TGTGCCAGCAGCTGGGACAGCGCCTCCTACGAGCAGTACTTC; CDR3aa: CASSWDSASYEQYF
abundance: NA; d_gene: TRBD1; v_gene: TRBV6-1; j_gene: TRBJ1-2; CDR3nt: TGTGCCAGCAGTGCCCGGACAGGGGGCAACTATGGCTACACCTTC; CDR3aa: CASSARTGGNYGYTF
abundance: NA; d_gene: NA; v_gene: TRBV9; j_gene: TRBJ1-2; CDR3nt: TGTGCCAGCAGCTTAAGCAAACAGGGAATCCGGGGACCGATCAAGGGCTACACCTTC; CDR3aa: CASSLSKQGIRGPIKGYTF
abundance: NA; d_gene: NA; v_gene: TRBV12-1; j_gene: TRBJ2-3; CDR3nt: TGTGCCAGCAGCCCCGGGCGGCACACAGATACGCAGTATTTT; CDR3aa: CASSPGRHTDTQYF
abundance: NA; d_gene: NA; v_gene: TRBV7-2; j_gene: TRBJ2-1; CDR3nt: TGTGCCAGCAGCAAGGGGTCGGGGATATCTTACAATGAGCAGTTCTTC; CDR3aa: CASSKGSGISYNEQFF
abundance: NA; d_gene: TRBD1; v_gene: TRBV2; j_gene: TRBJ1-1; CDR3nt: TGTGCCAGCACTTGGACAGGGGGTAACACTGAAGCTTTCTTT; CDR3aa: CASTWTGGNTEAFF
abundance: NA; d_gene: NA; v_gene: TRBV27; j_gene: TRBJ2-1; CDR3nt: TGTGCCAGCAGTTTATTAACGTTCAGAGACTACTTGGGGGTGAATGAGCAGTTCTTC; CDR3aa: CASSLLTFRDYLGVNEQFF
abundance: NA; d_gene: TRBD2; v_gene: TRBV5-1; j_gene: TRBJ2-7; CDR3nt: TGCGCCAGCAGCCACCCGGCCGGGACTAAGACCTACGAGCAGTACTTC; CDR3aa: CASSHPAGTKTYEQYF